This record looks at one TCR beta chain sequence and its context. The CDR3 sequence is 16 residues long. Germline values: CDR1 SGHNT, CDR2 YYREEE (reference sequence). The ends were cut back, 0 bases at V and 0 bases at J, with 9 bases in the middle. Documented treatment: 15 to 20 received Ad26.COV2.S at low or high dose, single or two shots; about five received placebo; per-sample allocation not given. Following the first vaccine or placebo injection, samples were taken on day 63. Clones were read by immunoSEQ multiplex PCR, and TCRdb kept only the in-frame ones, dropping some. This sample carries hundreds of thousands of clones, around 90% of them seen once, and the ten largest clones take 10% to 15%. The data are from a study of Ad26.COV2.S vaccination and SARS-CoV-2 variants.

The chain couples TRBV5-4 to TRBJ1-4, with unresolved D. The clonotype was recovered from a person aged 18-65 years who received the Ad26.COV2.S COVID-19 vaccine or a placebo. This sample comprised peripheral blood, obtained in a trial of Ad26.COV2.S vaccine versus placebo. This CDR3 reads CASSLEPYATNEKLFF. The CDR3 DNA reads as TGTGCCAGCAGCTTGGAACCGTATGCAACTAATGAAAAACTGTTTTTT.